This TCR beta chain was sequenced for a study of blood T cell repertoires in COVID-19. For the study at large: Acute and convalescent COVID-19 samples came from the United States, Italy and Spain. From T cells, B-cell-depleted T cells, or PBMCs came the material, which was cDNA or gDNA.

The ends were cut back, 0 bases at V and 7 bases at J, with 7 bases in the middle. Germline V lookup: CDR1 SGHRS, CDR2 YFSETQ. The CDR3 covers 12 residues. Per the original data handling: Estimation of nucleated cell counts relied on the amplification of reference gene primers. Libraries were prepared by immunoSEQ multiplex PCR; TCRdb keeps only in-frame clonotypes and omits some of them. That table gives V, J and clone size, and the DNA gave D and trimming. The data show about 83,000 clones, more than 70% seen once. Sequenced input: peripheral blood. This receptor was taken from a woman older than 75 in a cohort sampled during active or convalescent COVID-19. The genes are TRBV5-1 and TRBJ1-1, with D perhaps TRBD1 (5 bases). This chain's CDR3 is CASSLGQGEAFF. The CDR3 DNA sequence: TGCGCCAGCAGCTTGGGGCAGGGTGAAGCTTTCTTT. Combining the CDR3 with reference TRBV5-1 and TRBJ1-1 gives the whole variable domain KAGVTQTPRYLIKTRGQQVTLSCSPISGHRSVSWYQQTPGQGLQFLFEYFSETQRNKGNFPGRFSGRQFSNSRSEMNVSTLELGDSALYLCASSLGQGEAFFGQGTRLTVV.